This TCR beta chain derives from a study of shared clonotypes between healthy human individuals. In regard to this clone: Its antigen is currently unknown.

Sequencing was at deep level. Using immunoSEQ multiplex PCR, the repertoire was profiled, and TCRdb retains in-frame clones only, with some absent. The table records fewer than 400,000 clones, around two thirds of them present only once. Germline CDR1 SNHLY, CDR2 FYNNEI. CDR3 length equals 15 residues. The V end lost 6 bases, the J end lost 2 bases, and 13 bases lay between the germline ends. Every donor was a Caucasian adult from Nashville, Tennessee. Study findings and constraints: Relative to clonotypes present in all four donors, those not shared had lower generation probabilities.

The TCR comes from a man aged 30 to 39 in good health. The V gene is TRBV2, the J gene TRBJ2-2; D gene unclear. Sequencing was performed on memory CD4+ T cells sorted from blood. Subset indicated: CD45RA-negative fraction. CDR3 region: CASRALLANTGELFF. In DNA form, the CDR3 reads TGTGCCAGCAGGGCCCTCCTGGCTAACACCGGGGAGCTGTTTTTT.